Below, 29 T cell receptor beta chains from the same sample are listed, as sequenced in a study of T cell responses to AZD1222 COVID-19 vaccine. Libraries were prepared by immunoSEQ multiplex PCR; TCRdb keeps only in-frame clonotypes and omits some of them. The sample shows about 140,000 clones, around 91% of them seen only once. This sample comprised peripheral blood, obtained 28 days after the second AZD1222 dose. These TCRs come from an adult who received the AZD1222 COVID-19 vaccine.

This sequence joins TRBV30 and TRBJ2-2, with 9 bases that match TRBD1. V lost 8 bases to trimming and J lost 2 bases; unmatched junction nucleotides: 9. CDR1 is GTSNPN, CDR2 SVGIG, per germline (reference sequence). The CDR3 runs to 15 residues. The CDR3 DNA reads TGTGCCGGGGACCGGGACAGGGTAAACACCGGGGAGCTGTTTTTT. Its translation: CAGDRDRVNTGELFF.

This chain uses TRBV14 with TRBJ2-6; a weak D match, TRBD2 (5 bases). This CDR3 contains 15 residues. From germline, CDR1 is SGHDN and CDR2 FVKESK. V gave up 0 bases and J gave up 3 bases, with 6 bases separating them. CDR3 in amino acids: CASSQEGVGANVLTF. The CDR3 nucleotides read TGTGCCAGCAGCCAAGAGGGAGTTGGGGCCAACGTCCTGACTTTC.

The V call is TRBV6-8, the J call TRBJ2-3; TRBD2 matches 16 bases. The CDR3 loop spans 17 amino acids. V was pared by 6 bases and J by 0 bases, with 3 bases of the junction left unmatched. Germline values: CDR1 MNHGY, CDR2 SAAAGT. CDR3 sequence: CASRGLAGGTSTDTQYF. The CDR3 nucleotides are TGTGCCAGCAGGGGACTAGCGGGGGGGACTAGCACAGATACGCAGTATTTT.

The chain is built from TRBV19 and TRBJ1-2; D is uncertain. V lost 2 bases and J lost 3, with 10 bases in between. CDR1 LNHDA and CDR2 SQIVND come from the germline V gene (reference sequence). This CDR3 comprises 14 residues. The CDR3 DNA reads TGTGCCAGTAGTATATTTCCCAAAGACTATGGCTACACCTTC. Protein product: CASSIFPKDYGYTF. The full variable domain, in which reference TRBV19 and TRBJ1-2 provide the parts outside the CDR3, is DGGITQSPKYLFRKEGQNVTLSCEQNLNHDAMYWYRQDPGQGLRLIYYSQIVNDFQKGDIAEGYSVSREKKESFPLTVTSAQKNPTAFYLCASSIFPKDYGYTFGSGTRLTVV.

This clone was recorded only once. The CDR3 is CASSVNGPGAEQYF. CDR3 DNA sequence: TGTGCCAGTAGTGTAAATGGACCCGGAGCCGAGCAGTACTTC. The chain employs TRBV19 and TRBJ2-7; D gene uncertain. V lost 5 bases, J lost 6 bases, and 17 bases lay in between. Germline V gene data show CDR1 as LNHDA and CDR2 as SQIVND (reference sequence). The CDR3 totals 14 residues.

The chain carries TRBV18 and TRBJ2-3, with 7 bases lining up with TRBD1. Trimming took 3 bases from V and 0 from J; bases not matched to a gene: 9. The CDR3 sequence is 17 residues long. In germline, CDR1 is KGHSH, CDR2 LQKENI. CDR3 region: CASSPTPTGLSTDTQYF. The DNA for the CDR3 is TGTGCCAGCTCACCCACCCCGACAGGGCTTAGCACAGATACGCAGTATTTT.

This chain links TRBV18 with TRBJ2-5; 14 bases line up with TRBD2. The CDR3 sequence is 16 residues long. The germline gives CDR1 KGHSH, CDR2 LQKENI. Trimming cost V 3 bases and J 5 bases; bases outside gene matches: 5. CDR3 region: CASSPRLAGGPETQYF. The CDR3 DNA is TGTGCCAGCTCACCCCGACTAGCGGGAGGGCCGGAGACCCAGTACTTC. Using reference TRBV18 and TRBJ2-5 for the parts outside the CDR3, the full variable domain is NAGVMQNPRHLVRRRGQEARLRCSPMKGHSHVYWYRQLPEEGLKFMVYLQKENIIDESGMPKERFSAEFPKEGPSILRIQQVVRGDSAAYFCASSPRLAGGPETQYFGPGTRLLVL.

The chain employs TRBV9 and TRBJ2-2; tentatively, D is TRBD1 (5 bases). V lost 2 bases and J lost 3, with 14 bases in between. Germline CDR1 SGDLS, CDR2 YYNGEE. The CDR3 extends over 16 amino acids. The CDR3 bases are TGTGCCAGCAGCGTTGGGCAGTGGGGCCACACCGGGGAGCTGTTTTTT. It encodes CASSVGQWGHTGELFF.

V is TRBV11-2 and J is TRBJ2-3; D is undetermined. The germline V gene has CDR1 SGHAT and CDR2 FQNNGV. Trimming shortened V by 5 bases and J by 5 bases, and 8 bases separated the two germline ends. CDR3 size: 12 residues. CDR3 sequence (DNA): TGTGCCAGCAGCCAAAACTTAGATACGCAGTATTTT. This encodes CASSQNLDTQYF.

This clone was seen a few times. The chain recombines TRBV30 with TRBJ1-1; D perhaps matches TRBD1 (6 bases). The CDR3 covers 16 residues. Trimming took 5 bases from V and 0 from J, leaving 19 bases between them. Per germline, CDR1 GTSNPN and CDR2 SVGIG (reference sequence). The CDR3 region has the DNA TGTGCCTGGTACAGGGCCTCTGCCTTTATGAACACTGAAGCTTTCTTT. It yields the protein CAWYRASAFMNTEAFF. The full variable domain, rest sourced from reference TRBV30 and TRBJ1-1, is SQTIHQWPATLVQPVGSPLSLECTVEGTSNPNLYWYRQAAGRGLQLLFYSVGIGQISSEVPQNLSASRPQDRQFILSSKKLLLSDSGFYLCAWYRASAFMNTEAFFGQGTRLTVV.

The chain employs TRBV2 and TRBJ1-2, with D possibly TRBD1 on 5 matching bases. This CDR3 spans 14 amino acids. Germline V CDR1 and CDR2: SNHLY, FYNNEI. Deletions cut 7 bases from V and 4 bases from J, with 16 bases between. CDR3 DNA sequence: TGTGCCAGCATTATGGGGGTGGGCAGCTATGGCTACACCTTC. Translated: CASIMGVGSYGYTF.

The CDR3, as DNA: TGTGCCAGCTGTCCCGGGACAGGGGACACCGGGGAGCTGTTTTTT. Translating gives CASCPGTGDTGELFF. The rearrangement links TRBV18 to TRBJ2-2; 10 nucleotides line up with TRBD1. Germline-derived CDR1 and CDR2 are KGHSH and LQKENI. This CDR3 has 15 amino acids. Unmatched junction bases numbered 5, after V lost 7 bases and J lost 3 bases.

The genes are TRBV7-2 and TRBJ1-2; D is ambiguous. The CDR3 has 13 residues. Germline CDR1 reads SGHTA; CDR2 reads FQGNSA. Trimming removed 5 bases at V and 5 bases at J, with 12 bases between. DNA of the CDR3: TGTGCCAGCAGCCTCGGTCCGGAATATGGCTACACCTTC. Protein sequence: CASSLGPEYGYTF.

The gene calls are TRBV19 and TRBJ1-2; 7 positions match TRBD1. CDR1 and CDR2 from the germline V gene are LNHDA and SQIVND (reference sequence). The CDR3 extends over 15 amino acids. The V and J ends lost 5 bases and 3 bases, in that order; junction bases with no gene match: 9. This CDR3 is CASSRGGGADYGYTF. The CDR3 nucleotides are TGTGCCAGTAGTCGAGGAGGGGGCGCAGACTATGGCTACACCTTC.

DNA of the CDR3: TGTGCCAGCAGTGAAATTGAGGGGGGAGGTCAGCCCCAGCATTTT. It yields the protein CASSEIEGGGQPQHF. The chain uses TRBV6-1 and TRBJ1-5; a weak D match, TRBD1 (6 bases). CDR1 is MNHNS, CDR2 SASEGT, per germline. The CDR3 runs 15 residues. Trimming took 2 bases from V and 6 from J, leaving 14 bases between them.

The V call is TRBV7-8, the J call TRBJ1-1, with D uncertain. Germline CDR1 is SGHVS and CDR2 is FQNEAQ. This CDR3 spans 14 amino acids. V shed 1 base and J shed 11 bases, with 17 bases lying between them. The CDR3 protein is CASSLVPAMIRAFF. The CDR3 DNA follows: TGTGCCAGCAGCTTAGTCCCCGCTATGATACGGGCTTTCTTT. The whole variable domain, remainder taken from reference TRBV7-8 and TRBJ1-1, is GAGVSQSPRYKVAKRGQDVALRCDPISGHVSLFWYQQALGQGPEFLTYFQNEAQLDKSGLPSDRFFAERPEGSVSTLKIQRTQQEDSAVYLCASSLVPAMIRAFFGQGTRLTVV.

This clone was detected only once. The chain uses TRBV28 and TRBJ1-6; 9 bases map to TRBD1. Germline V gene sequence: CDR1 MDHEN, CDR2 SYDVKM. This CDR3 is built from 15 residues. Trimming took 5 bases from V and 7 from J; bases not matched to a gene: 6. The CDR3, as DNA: TGTGCCAGCAGTCTCACCGGGACAGGGAATTCACCCCTCCACTTT. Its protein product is CASSLTGTGNSPLHF.

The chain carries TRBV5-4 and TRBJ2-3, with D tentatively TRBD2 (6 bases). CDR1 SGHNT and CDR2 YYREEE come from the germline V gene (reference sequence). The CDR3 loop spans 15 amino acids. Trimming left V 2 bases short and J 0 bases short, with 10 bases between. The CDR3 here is CASSFAGSSTDTQYF. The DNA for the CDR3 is TGTGCCAGCAGCTTTGCGGGGTCGAGCACAGATACGCAGTATTTT.

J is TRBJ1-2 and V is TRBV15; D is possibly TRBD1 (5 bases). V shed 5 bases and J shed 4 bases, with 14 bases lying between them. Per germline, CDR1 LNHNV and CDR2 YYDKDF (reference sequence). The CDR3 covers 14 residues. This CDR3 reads CATSFPGFPYGYTF. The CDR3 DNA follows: TGTGCCACCAGCTTTCCAGGGTTTCCCTATGGCTACACCTTC.

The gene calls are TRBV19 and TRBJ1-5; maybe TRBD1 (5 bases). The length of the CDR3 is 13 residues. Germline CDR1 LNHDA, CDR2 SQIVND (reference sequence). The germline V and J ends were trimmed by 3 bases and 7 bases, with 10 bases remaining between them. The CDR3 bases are TGTGCCAGTAGTATTTTAGGGGAGCAGCCCCAGCATTTT. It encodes CASSILGEQPQHF.

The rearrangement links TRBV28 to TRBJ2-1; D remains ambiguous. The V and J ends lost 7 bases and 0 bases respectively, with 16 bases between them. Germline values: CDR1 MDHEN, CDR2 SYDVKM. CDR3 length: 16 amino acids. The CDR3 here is CASKPRWPRSYNEQFF. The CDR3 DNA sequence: TGTGCCAGCAAGCCCCGTTGGCCCCGCTCCTACAATGAGCAGTTCTTC.

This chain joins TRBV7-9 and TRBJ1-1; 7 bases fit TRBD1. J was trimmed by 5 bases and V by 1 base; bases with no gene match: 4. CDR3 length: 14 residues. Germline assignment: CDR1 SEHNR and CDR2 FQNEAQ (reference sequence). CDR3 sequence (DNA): TGTGCCAGCAGCTTAGAGGGGGCGAGGACTGAAGCTTTCTTT. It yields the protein CASSLEGARTEAFF.

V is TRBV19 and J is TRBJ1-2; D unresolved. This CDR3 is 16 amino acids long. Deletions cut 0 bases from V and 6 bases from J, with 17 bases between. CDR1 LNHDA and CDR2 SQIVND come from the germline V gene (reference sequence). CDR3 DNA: TGTGCCAGTAGTATAGATCCCCTTAGCGGGAAGAATGGCTACACCTTC. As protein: CASSIDPLSGKNGYTF.

The CDR3 region has the DNA TGTGCCACCTCGACCGGGGGGCGAAGGTACGAGCAGTACTTC. This encodes CATSTGGRRYEQYF. The chain carries TRBV28 and TRBJ2-7; TRBD2 is a possible D gene (7 bases). V gave up 10 bases and J gave up 4 bases, with 20 bases separating them. There are 14 residues in the CDR3. Germline loops: CDR1 MDHEN, CDR2 SYDVKM.

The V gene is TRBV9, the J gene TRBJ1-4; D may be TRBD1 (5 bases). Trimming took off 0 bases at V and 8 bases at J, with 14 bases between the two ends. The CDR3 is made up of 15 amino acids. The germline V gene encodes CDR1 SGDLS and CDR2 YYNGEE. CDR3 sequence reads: CASSVGGTSGEKLFF. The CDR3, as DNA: TGTGCCAGCAGCGTAGGGGGGACTTCGGGCGAAAAACTGTTTTTT.

CDR3 amino acids: CATSREGRESTEAFF. The CDR3 coding sequence is TGTGCCACCAGCAGAGAGGGGCGGGAGAGCACTGAAGCTTTCTTT. V usage is TRBV15 and J usage is TRBJ1-1; maybe TRBD1 (5 bases). Trimming left V 0 bases short and J 4 bases short, with 12 bases between. Germline CDR1 LNHNV, CDR2 YYDKDF (reference sequence). This CDR3 region has 15 residues.

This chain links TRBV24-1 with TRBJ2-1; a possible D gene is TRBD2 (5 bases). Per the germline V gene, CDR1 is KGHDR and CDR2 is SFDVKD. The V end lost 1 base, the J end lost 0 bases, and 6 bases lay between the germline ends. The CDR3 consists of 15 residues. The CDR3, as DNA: TGTGCCACCAGTGATTTTGGGAGCTCCTACAATGAGCAGTTCTTC. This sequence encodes CATSDFGSSYNEQFF.

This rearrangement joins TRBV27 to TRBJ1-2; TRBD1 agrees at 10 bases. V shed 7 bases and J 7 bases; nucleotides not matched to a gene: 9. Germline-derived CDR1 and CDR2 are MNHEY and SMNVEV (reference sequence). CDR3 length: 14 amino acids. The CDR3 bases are TGTGCCAGCACCGGGGGACAGGGGAGGGCTGGCTACACCTTC. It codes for CASTGGQGRAGYTF.

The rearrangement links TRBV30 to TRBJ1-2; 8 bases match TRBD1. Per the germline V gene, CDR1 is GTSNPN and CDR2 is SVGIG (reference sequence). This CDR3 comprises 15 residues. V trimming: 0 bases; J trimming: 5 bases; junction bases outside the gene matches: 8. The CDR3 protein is CAWSVRGTGGYGYTF. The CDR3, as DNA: TGTGCCTGGAGTGTACGGGGGACAGGAGGGTATGGCTACACCTTC.